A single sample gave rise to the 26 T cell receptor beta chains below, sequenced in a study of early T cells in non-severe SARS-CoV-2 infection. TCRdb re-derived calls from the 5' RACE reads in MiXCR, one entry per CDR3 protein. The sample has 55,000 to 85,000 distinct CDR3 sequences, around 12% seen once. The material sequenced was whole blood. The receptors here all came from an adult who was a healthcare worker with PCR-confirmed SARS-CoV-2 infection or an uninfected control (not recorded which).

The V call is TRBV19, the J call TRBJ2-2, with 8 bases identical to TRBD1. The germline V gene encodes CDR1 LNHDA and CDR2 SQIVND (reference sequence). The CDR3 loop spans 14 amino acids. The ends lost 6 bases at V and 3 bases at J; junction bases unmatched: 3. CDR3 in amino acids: CASSPGQDTGELFF. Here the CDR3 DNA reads TGTGCCAGTAGCCCGGGACAGGACACCGGGGAGCTGTTTTTT.

CDR3 DNA sequence: TGTGCCAGCAGCCAAGTCCCCGGGACAGACCCCTACGAGCAGTACTTC. Protein: CASSQVPGTDPYEQYF. The chain links TRBV4-2 to TRBJ2-7, with TRBD1 matching over 7 bases. CDR3 length: 16 amino acids. The ends lost 1 base at V and 2 bases at J; junction bases unmatched: 8. CDR1 is LGHNA and CDR2 is YNFKEQ in the germline V gene.

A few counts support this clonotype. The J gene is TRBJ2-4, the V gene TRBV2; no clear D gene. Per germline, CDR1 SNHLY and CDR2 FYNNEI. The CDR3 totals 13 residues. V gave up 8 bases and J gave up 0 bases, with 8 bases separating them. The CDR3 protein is CASSGGAKNIQYF. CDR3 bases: TGTGCCAGCTCTGGTGGAGCCAAAAACATTCAGTACTTC. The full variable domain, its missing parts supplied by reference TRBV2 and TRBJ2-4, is EPEVTQTPSHQVTQMGQEVILRCVPISNHLYFYWYRQILGQKVEFLVSFYNNEISEKSEIFDDQFSVERPDGSNFTLKIRSTKLEDSAMYFCASSGGAKNIQYFGAGTRLSVL.

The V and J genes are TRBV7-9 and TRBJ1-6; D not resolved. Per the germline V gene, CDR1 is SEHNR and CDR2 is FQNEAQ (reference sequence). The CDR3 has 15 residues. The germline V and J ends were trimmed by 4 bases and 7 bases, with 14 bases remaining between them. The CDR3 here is CASSSNSRGNSPLHF. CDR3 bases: TGTGCCAGCAGCTCGAACTCCCGAGGGAATTCACCCCTCCACTTT.

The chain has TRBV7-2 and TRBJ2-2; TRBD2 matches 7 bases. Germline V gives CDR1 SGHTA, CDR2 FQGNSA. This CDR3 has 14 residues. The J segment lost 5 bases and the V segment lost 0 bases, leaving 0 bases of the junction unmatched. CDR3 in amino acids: CASSLAGLTGELFF. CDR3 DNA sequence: TGTGCCAGCAGCTTAGCGGGACTAACCGGGGAGCTGTTTTTT.

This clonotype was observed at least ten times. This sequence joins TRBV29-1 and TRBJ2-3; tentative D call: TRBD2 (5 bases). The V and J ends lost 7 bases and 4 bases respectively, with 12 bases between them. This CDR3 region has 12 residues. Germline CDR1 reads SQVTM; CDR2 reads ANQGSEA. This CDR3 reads CSAEGLADTQYF. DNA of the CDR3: TGCAGCGCCGAGGGCCTCGCAGATACGCAGTATTTT.

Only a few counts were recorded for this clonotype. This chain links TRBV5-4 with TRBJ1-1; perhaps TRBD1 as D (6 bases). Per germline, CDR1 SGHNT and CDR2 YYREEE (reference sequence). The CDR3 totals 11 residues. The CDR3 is CVYRENTEAFF. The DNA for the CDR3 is TGTGTCTACAGGGAGAACACTGAAGCTTTCTTT.

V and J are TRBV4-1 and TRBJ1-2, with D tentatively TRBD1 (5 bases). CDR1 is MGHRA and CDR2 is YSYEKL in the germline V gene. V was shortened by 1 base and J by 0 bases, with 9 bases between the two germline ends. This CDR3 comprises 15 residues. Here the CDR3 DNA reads TGCGCCAGCAGCCAAGTACAGGAACCTAACTATGGCTACACCTTC. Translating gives CASSQVQEPNYGYTF.

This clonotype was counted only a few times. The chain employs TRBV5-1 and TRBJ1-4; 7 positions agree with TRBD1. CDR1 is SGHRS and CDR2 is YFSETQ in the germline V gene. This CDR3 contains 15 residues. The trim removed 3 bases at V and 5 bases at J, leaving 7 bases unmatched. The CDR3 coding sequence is TGCGCCAGCAGCTGGGACAGTTCGGACAATGAAAAACTGTTTTTT. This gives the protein CASSWDSSDNEKLFF.

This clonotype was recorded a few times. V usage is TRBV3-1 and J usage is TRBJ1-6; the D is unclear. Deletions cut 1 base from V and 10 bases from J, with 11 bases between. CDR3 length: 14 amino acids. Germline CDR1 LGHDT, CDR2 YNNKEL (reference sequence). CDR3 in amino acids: CASSQAIIGSPLHF. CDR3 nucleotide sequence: TGTGCCAGCAGCCAAGCGATAATTGGGTCACCCCTCCACTTT.

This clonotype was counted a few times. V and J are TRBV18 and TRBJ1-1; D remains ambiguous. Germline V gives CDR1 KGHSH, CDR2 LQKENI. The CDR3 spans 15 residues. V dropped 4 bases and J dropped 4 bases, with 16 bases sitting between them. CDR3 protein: CASSRRGVVGTEAFF. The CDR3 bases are TGTGCCAGCTCACGCCGCGGGGTAGTAGGCACTGAAGCTTTCTTT.

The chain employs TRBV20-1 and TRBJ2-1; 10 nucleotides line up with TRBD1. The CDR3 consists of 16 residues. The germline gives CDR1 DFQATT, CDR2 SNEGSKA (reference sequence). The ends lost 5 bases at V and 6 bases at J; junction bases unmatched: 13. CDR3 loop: CSALRWEGTGANEQFF. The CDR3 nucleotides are TGCAGTGCTCTACGGTGGGAGGGGACAGGGGCCAATGAGCAGTTCTTC.

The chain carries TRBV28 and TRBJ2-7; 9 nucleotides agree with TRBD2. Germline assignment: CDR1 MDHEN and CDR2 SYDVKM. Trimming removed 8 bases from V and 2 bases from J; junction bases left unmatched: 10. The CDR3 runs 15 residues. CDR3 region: CASRTRASGAYEQYF. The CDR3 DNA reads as TGTGCCAGCCGAACGCGGGCTAGCGGGGCCTACGAGCAGTACTTC.

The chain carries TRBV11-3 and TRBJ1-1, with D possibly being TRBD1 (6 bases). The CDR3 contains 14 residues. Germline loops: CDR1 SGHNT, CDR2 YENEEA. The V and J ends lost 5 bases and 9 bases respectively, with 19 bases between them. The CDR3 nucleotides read TGTGCCAGCAGCGGGATGACAGGCCCCTTTCAAGCTTTCTTT. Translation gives CASSGMTGPFQAFF.

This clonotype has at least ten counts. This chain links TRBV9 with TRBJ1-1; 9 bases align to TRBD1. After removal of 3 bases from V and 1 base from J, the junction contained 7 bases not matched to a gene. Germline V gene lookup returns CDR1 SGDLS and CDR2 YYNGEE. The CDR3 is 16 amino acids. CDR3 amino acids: CASSADRGRENTEAFF. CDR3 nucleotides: TGTGCCAGCAGCGCGGACAGGGGAAGAGAGAACACTGAAGCTTTCTTT.

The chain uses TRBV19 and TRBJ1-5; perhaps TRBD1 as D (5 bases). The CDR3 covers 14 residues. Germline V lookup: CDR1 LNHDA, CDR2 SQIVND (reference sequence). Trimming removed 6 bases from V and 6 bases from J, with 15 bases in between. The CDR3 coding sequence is TGTGCCAGTAGCCCCCCAGGGTACGGTCAGCCCCAGCATTTT. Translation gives CASSPPGYGQPQHF.

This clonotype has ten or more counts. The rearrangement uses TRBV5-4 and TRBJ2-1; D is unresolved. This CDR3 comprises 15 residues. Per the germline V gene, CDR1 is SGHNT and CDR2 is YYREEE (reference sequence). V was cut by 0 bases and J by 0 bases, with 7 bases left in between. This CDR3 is CASSLGASSYNEQFF. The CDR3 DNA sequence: TGTGCCAGCAGCTTGGGCGCTAGCTCCTACAATGAGCAGTTCTTC.

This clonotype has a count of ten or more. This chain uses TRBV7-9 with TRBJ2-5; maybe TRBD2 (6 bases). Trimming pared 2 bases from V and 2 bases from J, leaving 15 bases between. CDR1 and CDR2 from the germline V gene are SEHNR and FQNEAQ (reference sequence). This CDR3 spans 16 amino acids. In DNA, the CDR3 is TGTGCCAGCAGCTTAAAGTTCAGTAGCGGTCAAGAGACCCAGTACTTC. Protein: CASSLKFSSGQETQYF.

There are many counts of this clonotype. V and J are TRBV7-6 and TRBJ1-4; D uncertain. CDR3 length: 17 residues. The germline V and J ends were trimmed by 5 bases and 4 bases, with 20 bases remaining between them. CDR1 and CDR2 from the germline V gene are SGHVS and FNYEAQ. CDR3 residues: CASSPPGGGLYNEKLFF. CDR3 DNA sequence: TGTGCCAGCAGCCCCCCCGGCGGAGGGCTCTATAATGAAAAACTGTTTTTT.

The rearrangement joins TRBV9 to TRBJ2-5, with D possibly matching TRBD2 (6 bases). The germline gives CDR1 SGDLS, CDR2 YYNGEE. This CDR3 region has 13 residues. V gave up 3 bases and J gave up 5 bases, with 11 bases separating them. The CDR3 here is CASSAGGIETQYF. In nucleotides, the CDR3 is TGTGCCAGCAGCGCGGGCGGGATTGAGACCCAGTACTTC.

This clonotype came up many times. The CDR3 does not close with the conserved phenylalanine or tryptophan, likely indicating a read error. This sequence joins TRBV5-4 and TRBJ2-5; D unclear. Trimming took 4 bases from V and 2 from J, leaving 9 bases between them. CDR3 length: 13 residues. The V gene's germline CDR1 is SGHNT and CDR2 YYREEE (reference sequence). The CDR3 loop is CASSKENQETQYC. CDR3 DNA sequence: TGTGCCAGCAGCAAGGAGAATCAAGAGACCCAGTACTGC.

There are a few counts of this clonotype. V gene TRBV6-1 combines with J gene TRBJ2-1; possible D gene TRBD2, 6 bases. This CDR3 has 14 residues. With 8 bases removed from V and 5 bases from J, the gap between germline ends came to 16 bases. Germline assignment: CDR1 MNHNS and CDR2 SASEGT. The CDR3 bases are TGTGCCAGCGTCGGGTACGGGAGAGACAATGAGCAGTTCTTC. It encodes CASVGYGRDNEQFF.

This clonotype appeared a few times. CDR3 sequence reads: CSAISRVGTDTQYF. Written as DNA, the CDR3 is TGCAGTGCTATCAGCAGGGTTGGTACAGATACGCAGTATTTT. This chain uses TRBV20-1 with TRBJ2-3; weak D call: TRBD1 (5 bases). V dropped 4 bases and J dropped 3 bases, with 14 bases sitting between them. The CDR3 spans 14 residues. Germline V gene data show CDR1 as DFQATT and CDR2 as SNEGSKA (reference sequence).

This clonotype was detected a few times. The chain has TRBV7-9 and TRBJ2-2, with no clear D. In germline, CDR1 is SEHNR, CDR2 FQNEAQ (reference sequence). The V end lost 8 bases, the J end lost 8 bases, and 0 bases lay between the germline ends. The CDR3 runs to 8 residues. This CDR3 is CASGELFF. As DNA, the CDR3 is TGTGCCAGCGGGGAGCTGTTTTTT.

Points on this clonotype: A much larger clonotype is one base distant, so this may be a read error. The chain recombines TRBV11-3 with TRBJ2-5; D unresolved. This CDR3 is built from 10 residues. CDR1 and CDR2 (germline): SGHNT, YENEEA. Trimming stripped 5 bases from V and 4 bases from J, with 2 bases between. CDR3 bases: TGTGCCAGCAGCCCAGAGACCCAGTACTTC. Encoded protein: CASSPETQYF.

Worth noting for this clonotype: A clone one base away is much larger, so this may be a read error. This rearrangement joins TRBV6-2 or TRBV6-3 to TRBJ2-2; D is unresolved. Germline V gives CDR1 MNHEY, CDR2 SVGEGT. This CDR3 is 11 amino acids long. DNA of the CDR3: TGTACCACCGCCGACACCGGGGAGCTGTTTTTT. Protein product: CTTADTGELFF.